This T cell receptor (beta chain) was observed in a study of Ad26.COV2.S vaccination and SARS-CoV-2 variants. TCRdb's copy holds only in-frame clones and misses some; the assay was immunoSEQ multiplex PCR. The sample gives approximately 480,000 clones, approximately 90% of which show up once; more than 10% is in the top ten. Treatment noted: some 20 received Ad26.COV2.S at low or high dose, single or two shots; several received placebo; per-sample allocation not given. Repertoires come from day 63 after the first vaccine or placebo injection. The CDR3 contains 15 residues. Germline V gives CDR1 LNHDA, CDR2 SQIVND (reference sequence). The germline V and J ends were trimmed by 3 bases and 2 bases, with 14 bases remaining between them.

The clonotype comes from a person between 18 and 59 years old who received the Ad26.COV2.S COVID-19 vaccine or a placebo. The sequencing used peripheral blood, collected in a trial of Ad26.COV2.S vaccine versus placebo. J is TRBJ2-7 and V is TRBV19; no definite D call. The CDR3 nucleotides read TGTGCCAGTAGTATTCGGGTTTTCACACCCTACGAGCAGTACTTC. This translates into CASSIRVFTPYEQYF. The complete variable domain, with remaining parts taken from reference TRBV19 and TRBJ2-7, reads DGGITQSPKYLFRKEGQNVTLSCEQNLNHDAMYWYRQDPGQGLRLIYYSQIVNDFQKGDIAEGYSVSREKKESFPLTVTSAQKNPTAFYLCASSIRVFTPYEQYFGPGTRLTVT.